This TCR beta chain emerged from a study of blood T cell repertoires in COVID-19. In the study overall: T cells, B-cell-depleted T cells, or PBMCs supplied cDNA or gDNA.

V was cut by 0 bases and J by 3 bases, with 9 bases left in between. Germline V gives CDR1 SGHKS, CDR2 YYEKEE (reference sequence). The CDR3 sequence is 15 residues long. Measured with immunoSEQ multiplex PCR; TCRdb has only the in-frame clones, and not every one. The sample has approximately 210,000 clones; roughly four fifths are singletons. This sequence was found in a woman aged 60-70 years who had recovered from COVID-19. The chain links TRBV5-5 to TRBJ1-4; D gene ambiguous. The specimen was PBMCs or T cells enriched from blood (not recorded which). The CDR3, as DNA: TGTGCCAGCAGCTTGGTAACAGTCTCTAATGAAAAACTGTTTTTT. Amino acid sequence: CASSLVTVSNEKLFF.